This T cell receptor beta chain comes out of a study of shared clonotypes between healthy human individuals. Overall study context: Each donor's CD8 memory used one plate, CD8 naive two, each CD4 subset three. Findings and limits, study-wide: Four donors showed sharing of roughly 5% of naive CD4 clonotypes.

Sequencing was performed with immunoSEQ multiplex PCR; in TCRdb, only in-frame clones are kept and a portion is missing. The sample lists about 1.5 million clones; around 97% were seen once. Donors included only healthy HIV-negative adults lacking recent acute infections or vaccinations. For this clone: No antigen is known for it.

CDR1 and CDR2 from the germline V gene are SEHNR and FQNEAQ (reference sequence). Between the trimmed V and J ends, which lost 1 base and 6 bases, there was a span of 10 bases. The CDR3 has 13 residues. Sequencing was carried out using naive CD4+ T cells sorted from blood. Subset indicated: CD45RA+ positively selected. The source of this sequence is a man younger than 45 in good health. This chain uses TRBV7-9 with TRBJ2-7; D not resolved. DNA for the CDR3: TGTGCCAGCAGCTTAGATACCAACGCCGAGCAGTACTTC. Its translation: CASSLDTNAEQYF.